The entry below gives a single TCR beta chain sequence along with its context. Its target is unknown. The data were taken from a study of shared clonotypes between healthy human individuals. Assay used: immunoSEQ multiplex PCR; TCRdb lists only in-frame clones, some missing. The profile shows about 490,000 clones, 76% of them singletons. This CDR3 has 16 residues. Germline V gene data show CDR1 as LGHNA and CDR2 as YNFKEQ. The study's findings and limits: Tissues were not sampled, only blood, and their repertoires likely differ.

The rearrangement links TRBV4-2 to TRBJ2-5; no reliable D call. The J call may be incorrect, as the DNA end agrees better with TRBJ2-7. Source material: PBMCs. This TCR derives from a woman between 40 and 55 years old in good health. Some clones in this sample may be carry-over from other donors' samples. CDR3 sequence: CASSQDRGAPSYEQYF. In DNA form, the CDR3 reads TGTGCCAGCAGCCAAGATCGAGGAGCGCCCTCCTACGAGCAGTACTTC.